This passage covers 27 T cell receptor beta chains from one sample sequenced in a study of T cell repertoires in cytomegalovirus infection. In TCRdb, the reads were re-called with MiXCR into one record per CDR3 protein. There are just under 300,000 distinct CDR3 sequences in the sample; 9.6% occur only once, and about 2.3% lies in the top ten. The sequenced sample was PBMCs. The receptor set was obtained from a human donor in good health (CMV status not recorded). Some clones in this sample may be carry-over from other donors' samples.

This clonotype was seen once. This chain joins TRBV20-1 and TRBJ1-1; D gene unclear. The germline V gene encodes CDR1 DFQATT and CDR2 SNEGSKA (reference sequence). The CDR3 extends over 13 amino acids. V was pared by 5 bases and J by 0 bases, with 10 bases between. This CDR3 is CSAYHTMNTEAFF. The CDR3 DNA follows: TGCAGTGCTTACCATACCATGAACACTGAAGCTTTCTTT.

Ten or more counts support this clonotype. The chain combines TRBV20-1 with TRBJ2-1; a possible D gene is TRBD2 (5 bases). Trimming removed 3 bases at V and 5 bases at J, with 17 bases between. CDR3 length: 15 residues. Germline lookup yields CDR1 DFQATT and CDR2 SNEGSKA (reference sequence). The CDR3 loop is CSARPQLVGDNEQFF. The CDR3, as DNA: TGCAGTGCTAGGCCTCAACTAGTTGGAGACAATGAGCAGTTCTTC.

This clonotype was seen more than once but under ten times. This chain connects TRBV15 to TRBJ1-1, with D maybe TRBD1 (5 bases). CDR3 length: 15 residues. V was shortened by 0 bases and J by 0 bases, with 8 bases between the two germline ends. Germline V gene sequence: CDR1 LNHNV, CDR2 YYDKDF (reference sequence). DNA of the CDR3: TGTGCCACCAGCAGAGATTGGGGCATGAACACTGAAGCTTTCTTT. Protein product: CATSRDWGMNTEAFF.

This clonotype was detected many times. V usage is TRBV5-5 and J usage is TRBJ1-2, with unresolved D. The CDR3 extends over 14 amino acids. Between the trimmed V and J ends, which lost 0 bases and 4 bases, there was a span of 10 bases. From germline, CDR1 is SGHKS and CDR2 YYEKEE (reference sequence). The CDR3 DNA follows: TGTGCCAGCAGCTTGGTTATGGCGGTCTATGGCTACACCTTC. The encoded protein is CASSLVMAVYGYTF.

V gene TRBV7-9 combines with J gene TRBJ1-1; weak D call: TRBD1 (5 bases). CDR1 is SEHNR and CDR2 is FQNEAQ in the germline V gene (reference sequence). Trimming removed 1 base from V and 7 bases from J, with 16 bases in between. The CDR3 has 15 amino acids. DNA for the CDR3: TGTGCCAGCAGCTTAGGATTCCAGGGATTTGGTGAAGCTTTCTTT. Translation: CASSLGFQGFGEAFF.

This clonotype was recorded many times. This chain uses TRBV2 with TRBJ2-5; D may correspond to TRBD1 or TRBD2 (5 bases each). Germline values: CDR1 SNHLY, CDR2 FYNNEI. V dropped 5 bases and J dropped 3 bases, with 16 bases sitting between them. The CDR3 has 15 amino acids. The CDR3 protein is CASSPNEGLEETQYF. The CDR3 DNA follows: TGTGCCAGCAGTCCGAACGAGGGGCTGGAAGAGACCCAGTACTTC.

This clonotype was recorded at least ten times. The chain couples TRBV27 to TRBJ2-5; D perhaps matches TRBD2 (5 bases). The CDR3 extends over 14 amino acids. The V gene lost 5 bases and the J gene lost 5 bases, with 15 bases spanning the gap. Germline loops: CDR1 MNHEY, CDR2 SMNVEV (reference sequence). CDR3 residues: CASSSRWGEETQYF. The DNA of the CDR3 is TGTGCCAGCAGTAGTCGGTGGGGAGAGGAGACCCAGTACTTC.

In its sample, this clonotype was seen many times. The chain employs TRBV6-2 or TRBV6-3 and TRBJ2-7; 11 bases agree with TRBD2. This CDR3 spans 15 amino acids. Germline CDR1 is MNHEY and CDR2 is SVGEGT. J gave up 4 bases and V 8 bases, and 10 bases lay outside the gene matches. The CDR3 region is CASDDPSGGSYEQYV. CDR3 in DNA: TGTGCCAGCGACGACCCTAGCGGGGGGTCTTACGAGCAGTACGTC.

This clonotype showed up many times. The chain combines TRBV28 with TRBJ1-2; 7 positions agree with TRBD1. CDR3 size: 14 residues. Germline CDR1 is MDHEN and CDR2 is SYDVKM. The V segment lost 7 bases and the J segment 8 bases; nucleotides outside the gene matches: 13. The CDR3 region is CASIPPGTARGYTF. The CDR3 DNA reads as TGTGCCAGCATTCCCCCCGGGACAGCGCGGGGCTACACCTTC.

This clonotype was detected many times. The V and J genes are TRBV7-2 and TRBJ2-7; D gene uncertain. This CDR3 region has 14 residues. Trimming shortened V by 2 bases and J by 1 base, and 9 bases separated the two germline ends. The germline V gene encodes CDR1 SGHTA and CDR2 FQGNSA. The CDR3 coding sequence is TGTGCCAGCAGCTTATCCTCGGATTCCTACGAGCAGTACGTC. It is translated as CASSLSSDSYEQYV.

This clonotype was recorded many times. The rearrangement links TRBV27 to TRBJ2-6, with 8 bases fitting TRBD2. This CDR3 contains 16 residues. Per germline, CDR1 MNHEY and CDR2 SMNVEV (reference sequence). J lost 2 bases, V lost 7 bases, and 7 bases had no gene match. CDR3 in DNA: TGTGCCAGCACCCTGCGGGGGGCCGCTGGGGCCAACGTCCTGACTTTC. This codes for CASTLRGAAGANVLTF.

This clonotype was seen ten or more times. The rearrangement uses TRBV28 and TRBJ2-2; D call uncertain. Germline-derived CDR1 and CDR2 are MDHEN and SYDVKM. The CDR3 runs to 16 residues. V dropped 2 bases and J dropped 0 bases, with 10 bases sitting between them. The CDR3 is CASSLSRYPNTGELFF. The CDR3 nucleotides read TGTGCCAGCAGTTTAAGTCGGTACCCGAACACCGGGGAGCTGTTTTTT.

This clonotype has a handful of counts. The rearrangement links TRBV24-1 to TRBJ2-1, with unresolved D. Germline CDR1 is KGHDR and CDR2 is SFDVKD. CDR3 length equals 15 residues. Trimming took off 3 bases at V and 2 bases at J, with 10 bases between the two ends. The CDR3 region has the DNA TGTGCCACCAGTGATAACTCATTAACCTACAATGAGCAGTTCTTC. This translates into CATSDNSLTYNEQFF.

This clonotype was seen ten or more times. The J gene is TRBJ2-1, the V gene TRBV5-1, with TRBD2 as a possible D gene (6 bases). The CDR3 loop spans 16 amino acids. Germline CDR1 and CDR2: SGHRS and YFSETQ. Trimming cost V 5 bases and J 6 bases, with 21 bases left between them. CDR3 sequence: CASREIIREEVNEQFF. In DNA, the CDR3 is TGCGCCAGCAGAGAGATAATCAGGGAGGAAGTCAATGAGCAGTTCTTC.

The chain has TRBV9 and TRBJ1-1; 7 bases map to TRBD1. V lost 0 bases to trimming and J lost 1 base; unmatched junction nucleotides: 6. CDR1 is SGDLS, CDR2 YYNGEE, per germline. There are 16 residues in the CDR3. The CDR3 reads CASSVAPQGGNTEAFF. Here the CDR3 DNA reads TGTGCCAGCAGCGTAGCCCCCCAGGGGGGGAACACTGAAGCTTTCTTT. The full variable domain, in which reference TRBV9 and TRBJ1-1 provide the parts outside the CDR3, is DSGVTQTPKHLITATGQRVTLRCSPRSGDLSVYWYQQSLDQGLQFLIQYYNGEERAKGNILERFSAQQFPDLHSELNLSSLELGDSALYFCASSVAPQGGNTEAFFGQGTRLTVV.

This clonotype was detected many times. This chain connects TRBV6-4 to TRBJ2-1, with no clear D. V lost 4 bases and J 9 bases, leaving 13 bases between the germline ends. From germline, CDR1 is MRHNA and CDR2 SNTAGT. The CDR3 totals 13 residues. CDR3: CASSALSVGEQFF. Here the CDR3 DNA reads TGTGCCAGCAGTGCCCTGTCCGTCGGTGAGCAGTTCTTC.

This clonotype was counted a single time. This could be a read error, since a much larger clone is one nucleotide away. CDR3 DNA: TGTGCCAGCACGGTACAGGGAGGAAACACCGGGGAGCTGTTTTTT. Translation gives CASTVQGGNTGELFF. The chain employs TRBV6-6 and TRBJ2-2; D is tentatively TRBD1 or TRBD2 (6 bases each). Germline V lookup: CDR1 MNHNY, CDR2 SVGAGI (reference sequence). The CDR3 totals 15 residues. Trimming left V 7 bases short and J 2 bases short, with 14 bases between.

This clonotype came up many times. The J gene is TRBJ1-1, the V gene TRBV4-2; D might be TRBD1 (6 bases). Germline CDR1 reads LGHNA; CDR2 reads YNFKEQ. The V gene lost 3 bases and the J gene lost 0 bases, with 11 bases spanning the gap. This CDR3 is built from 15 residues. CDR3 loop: CASSQDRTVNTEAFF. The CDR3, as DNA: TGTGCCAGCAGCCAGGATCGGACAGTGAACACTGAAGCTTTCTTT.

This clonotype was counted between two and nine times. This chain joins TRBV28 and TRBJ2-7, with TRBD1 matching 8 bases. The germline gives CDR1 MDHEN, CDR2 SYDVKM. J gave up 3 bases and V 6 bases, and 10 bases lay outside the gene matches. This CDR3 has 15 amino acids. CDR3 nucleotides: TGTGCCAGCAGAATAGGAACAGGGGGGAGCTACGAGCAGTACGTC. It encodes CASRIGTGGSYEQYV.

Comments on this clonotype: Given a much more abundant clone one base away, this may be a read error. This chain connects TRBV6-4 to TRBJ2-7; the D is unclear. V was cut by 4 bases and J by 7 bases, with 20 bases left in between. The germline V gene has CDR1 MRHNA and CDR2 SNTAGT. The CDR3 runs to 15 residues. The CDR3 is CASSAFRASYNEQYF. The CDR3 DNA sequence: TGTGCCAGCAGTGCCTTCCGCGCTTCCTACAATGAGCAGTACTTC.

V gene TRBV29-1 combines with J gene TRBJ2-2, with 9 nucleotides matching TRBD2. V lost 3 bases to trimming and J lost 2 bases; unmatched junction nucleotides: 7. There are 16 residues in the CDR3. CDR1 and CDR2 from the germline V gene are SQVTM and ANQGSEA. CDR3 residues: CSVEVRGGSNTGELFF. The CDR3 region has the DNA TGCAGCGTTGAGGTGCGGGGGGGCTCAAACACCGGGGAGCTGTTTTTT.

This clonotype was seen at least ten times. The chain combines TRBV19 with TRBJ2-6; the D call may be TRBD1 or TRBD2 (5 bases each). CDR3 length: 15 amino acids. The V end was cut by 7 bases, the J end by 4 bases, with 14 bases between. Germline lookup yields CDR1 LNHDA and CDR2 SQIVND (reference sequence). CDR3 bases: TGTGCCAGTACCGGGACGGCTGCCGGGGCCAACGTCCTGACTTTC. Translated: CASTGTAAGANVLTF.

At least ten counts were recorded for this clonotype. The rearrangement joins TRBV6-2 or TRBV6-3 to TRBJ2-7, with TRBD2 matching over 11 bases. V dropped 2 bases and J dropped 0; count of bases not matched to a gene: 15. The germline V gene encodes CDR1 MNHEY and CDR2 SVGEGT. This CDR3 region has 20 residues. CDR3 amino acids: CASSYNTPGLAAIGSYEQYF. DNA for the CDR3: TGTGCCAGCAGTTACAACACACCGGGACTAGCGGCAATAGGCTCCTACGAGCAGTACTTC.

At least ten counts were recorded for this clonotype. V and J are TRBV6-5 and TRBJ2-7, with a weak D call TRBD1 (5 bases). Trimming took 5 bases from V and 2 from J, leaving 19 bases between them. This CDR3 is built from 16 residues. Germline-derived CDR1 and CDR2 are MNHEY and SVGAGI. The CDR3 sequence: CASSHQPDRIPYEQYV. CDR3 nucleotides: TGTGCCAGCAGTCACCAACCCGACAGAATCCCCTACGAGCAGTACGTC.

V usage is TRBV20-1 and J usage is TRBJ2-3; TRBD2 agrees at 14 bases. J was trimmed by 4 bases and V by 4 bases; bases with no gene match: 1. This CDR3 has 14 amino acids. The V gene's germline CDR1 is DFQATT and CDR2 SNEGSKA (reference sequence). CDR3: CSAKGLAGADTQYF. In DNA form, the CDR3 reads TGCAGTGCTAAGGGACTAGCGGGGGCAGATACGCAGTATTTT.

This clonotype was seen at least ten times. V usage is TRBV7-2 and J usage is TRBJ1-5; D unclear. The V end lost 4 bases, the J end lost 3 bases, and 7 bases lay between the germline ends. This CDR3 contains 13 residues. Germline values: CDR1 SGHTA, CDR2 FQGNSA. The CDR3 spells CASSSGPNQPQHF. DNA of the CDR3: TGTGCCAGCAGCTCCGGGCCCAATCAGCCCCAGCATTTT.

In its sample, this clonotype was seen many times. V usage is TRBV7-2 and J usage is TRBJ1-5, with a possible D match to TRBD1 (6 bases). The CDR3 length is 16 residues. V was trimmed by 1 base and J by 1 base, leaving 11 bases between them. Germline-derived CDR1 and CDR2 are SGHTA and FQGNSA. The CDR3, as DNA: TGTGCCAGCAGCTTAGTGAGCGGGACAAGCAATCAGCCCCAGCATTTT. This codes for CASSLVSGTSNQPQHF.